A few counts support the clone carrying this T cell receptor (beta chain). Its antigen is currently unknown. This sample stems from a study of metastatic and nonmetastatic thyroid tumors. The wider study: Comparison of repertoires was carried out across blood and tumor or nodule tissue from malignant and benign thyroid patients.

Study-wide findings and caveats: Malignant thyroid tumors reportedly had TCR beta diversity that was significantly higher than in benign nodules, in blood and tumor.

All patients were treatment-naive before thyroid surgery. Original data processing: A papillary thyroid cancer distant-metastasis classifier was built from CDR3 differences across clinicopathological groups. TCRdb reprocessed the PCR reads using MiXCR. For this entry, the V and J calls and clone size follow TCRdb and not the study's own pipeline. This table holds about 40,000 clones, approximately 16% found once. Trimming shortened V by 8 bases and J by 4 bases, and 17 bases separated the two germline ends. Germline V CDR1 and CDR2: MNHNS, SASEGT. This CDR3 contains 14 residues. The V and J genes are TRBV6-1 and TRBJ1-1, with TRBD1 as a possible D gene (5 bases). This receptor was taken from a female donor with papillary thyroid cancer or a benign thyroid nodule (not recorded which). Some clones in this sample may be carry-over from other donors' samples. The material sequenced was blood. CDR3 sequence (DNA): TGTGCCAGCTTTTTCGGGGCGCCGGGCACTGAAGCTTTCTTT. Translation gives CASFFGAPGTEAFF.